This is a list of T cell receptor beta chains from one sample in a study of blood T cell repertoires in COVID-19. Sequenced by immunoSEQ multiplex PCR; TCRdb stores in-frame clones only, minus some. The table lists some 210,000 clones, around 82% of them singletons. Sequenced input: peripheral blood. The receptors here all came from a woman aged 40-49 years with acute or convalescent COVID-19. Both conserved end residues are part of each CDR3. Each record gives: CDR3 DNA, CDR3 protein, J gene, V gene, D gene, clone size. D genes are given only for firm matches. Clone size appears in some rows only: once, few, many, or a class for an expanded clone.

TGTGCCAGCAGCCAAGGCGGGTACTACGAGCAGTACTTC CASSQGGYYEQYF TRBJ2-7 TRBV4-2 - -
TGCGCCAGCAGGGGAGCGGGGGGCTCCTACAATGAGCAGTTCTTC CASRGAGGSYNEQFF TRBJ2-1 TRBV10-2 TRBD2 -
TGCGCCAGCAGCTTGGAGGGGGCGATGCGGACCCAGTACTTC CASSLEGAMRTQYF TRBJ2-5 TRBV5-1 TRBD1 -
TGTGCCAGCAGCCCGCAGGGATTTGGCTCTGGAAACACCATATATTTT CASSPQGFGSGNTIYF TRBJ1-3 TRBV7-2 - few
TGTGCCAGCAGCCGGGGGGCGGGGGGCAGGTACGAGCAGTACTTC CASSRGAGGRYEQYF TRBJ2-7 TRBV3-1/TRBV3-2 TRBD2 -
TGTGCCAGCAGCTTGGGCAGGAGGGCAGATACGCAGTATTTT CASSLGRRADTQYF TRBJ2-3 TRBV11-2 - -
TGCGCCAGCAGCTTTACAGGGGGCGCGAGCTCCTACAATGAGCAGTTCTTC CASSFTGGASSYNEQFF TRBJ2-1 TRBV5-1 TRBD1 -
TGTGCCAGCAGCTCCAGGGGGCTAAGCACAGATACGCAGTATTTT CASSSRGLSTDTQYF TRBJ2-3 TRBV7-9 TRBD1 -
TGTGCCAGCAGCGTGGGTAGCGGGTTCCAAGAGACCCAGTACTTC CASSVGSGFQETQYF TRBJ2-5 TRBV9 TRBD2 -
TGTGCCAGCAGTTTAGCAGGGGACACCGGGGAGCTGTTTTTT CASSLAGDTGELFF TRBJ2-2 TRBV6-6 - once
TGTGCCAGCAGCTTGCCGCCGTCGACAGACTATGGCTACACCTTC CASSLPPSTDYGYTF TRBJ1-2 TRBV7-9 - few
TGCAGCGCTGTGACACAGGGGCTCTATGGCTACACCTTC CSAVTQGLYGYTF TRBJ1-2 TRBV29-1 TRBD1 -
TGTGCCTGGGGGACAGGGGGTACTAATGAAAAACTGTTTTTT CAWGTGGTNEKLFF TRBJ1-4 TRBV30 TRBD1 once
TGTGCCTGGAGTGCAGGACAGGGGGCGAGTGGCTACACCTTC CAWSAGQGASGYTF TRBJ1-2 TRBV30 TRBD1 -
TGTGCCAGCAGCCCAGGGGTGGAGACCCAGTACTTC CASSPGVETQYF TRBJ2-5 TRBV3-1/TRBV3-2 - -
TGTGCCTGGAGTGTACTGTCAAGAACTAATGAAAAACTGTTTTTT CAWSVLSRTNEKLFF TRBJ1-4 TRBV30 - -